One and the same sample provided the 17 T cell receptor beta chains below, sequenced in a study of T cell responses to AZD1222 COVID-19 vaccine. Sequenced by immunoSEQ multiplex PCR; TCRdb stores in-frame clones only, minus some. The table records about 150,000 clones, around 90% of them present only once. The specimen comprised peripheral blood, sampled on day 0 of AZD1222 vaccination. The receptors were gathered from an adult in good health.

The rearrangement joins TRBV29-1 to TRBJ2-3; 9 nucleotides align to TRBD2. J lost 2 bases, V lost 3 bases, and 12 bases had no gene match. The CDR3 runs 17 residues. CDR1 and CDR2 from the germline V gene are SQVTM and ANQGSEA. The chain's CDR3 is CSVDLVGLAGYTDTQYF. CDR3 bases: TGCAGCGTTGATCTGGTTGGGCTAGCGGGATACACAGATACGCAGTATTTT.

J is TRBJ2-7 and V is TRBV5-1, with a weak D call TRBD2 (5 bases). This CDR3 region has 13 residues. Germline V gene sequence: CDR1 SGHRS, CDR2 YFSETQ. V was trimmed by 5 bases and J by 7 bases, leaving 16 bases between them. The CDR3 region is CASSDGLTWEQYF. The DNA for the CDR3 is TGCGCCAGCAGTGATGGACTGACATGGGAGCAGTACTTC. Full variable domain (rest looked up from reference TRBV5-1 and TRBJ2-7): KAGVTQTPRYLIKTRGQQVTLSCSPISGHRSVSWYQQTPGQGLQFLFEYFSETQRNKGNFPGRFSGRQFSNSRSEMNVSTLELGDSALYLCASSDGLTWEQYFGPGTRLTVT.

The chain recombines TRBV19 with TRBJ1-5, with no clear D. This CDR3 contains 13 residues. The germline gives CDR1 LNHDA, CDR2 SQIVND (reference sequence). The V and J ends lost 3 bases and 5 bases respectively, with 8 bases between them. CDR3 region: CASSIGFDQPQHF. The CDR3 bases are TGTGCCAGTAGTATTGGGTTTGATCAGCCCCAGCATTTT.

The chain has TRBV3-1 (or the pseudogene TRBV3-2) and TRBJ1-2; perhaps TRBD1 as D (6 bases). V gave up 4 bases and J gave up 0 bases, with 18 bases separating them. Germline CDR1 and CDR2: LGHDT and YNNKEL (reference sequence). The CDR3 sequence is 17 residues long. CDR3 nucleotides: TGTGCCAGCAGCCGAACCCAACAGGGAGGCTCTAACTATGGCTACACCTTC. Its translation is CASSRTQQGGSNYGYTF.

The genes are TRBV20-1 and TRBJ1-1; possible D gene TRBD1, 5 bases. CDR1 and CDR2 from the germline V gene are DFQATT and SNEGSKA (reference sequence). The CDR3 is 14 amino acids. V lost 3 bases and J lost 2, with 13 bases in between. The CDR3 DNA reads TGCAGTGCTAGTGATCGACAGACCAACACTGAAGCTTTCTTT. Amino acids: CSASDRQTNTEAFF.

V usage is TRBV2 and J usage is TRBJ2-1, with D possibly matching TRBD2 (6 bases). Germline loops: CDR1 SNHLY, CDR2 FYNNEI. CDR3 length: 17 residues. V shed 4 bases and J shed 0 bases, with 16 bases lying between them. The CDR3 bases are TGTGCCAGCAGTGCGACTAGGGTCCTCGGCTCCTACAATGAGCAGTTCTTC. Translation: CASSATRVLGSYNEQFF.

V usage is TRBV5-4 and J usage is TRBJ2-5; weak D call: TRBD2 (6 bases). The V end was cut by 3 bases, the J end by 5 bases, with 14 bases between. Germline loops: CDR1 SGHNT, CDR2 YYREEE (reference sequence). There are 14 residues in the CDR3. The CDR3 DNA is TGTGCCAGCAGCTGGGCGGGATCTTTTGAGACCCAGTACTTC. Encoded protein: CASSWAGSFETQYF.

The chain has TRBV30 and TRBJ2-3; 13 nucleotides agree with TRBD2. V trimming: 3 bases; J trimming: 0 bases; junction bases outside the gene matches: 6. CDR3 length: 17 residues. From germline, CDR1 is GTSNPN and CDR2 SVGIG (reference sequence). Here the CDR3 DNA reads TGTGCCTGGAGACTAGCGGGAGGGTCCCTGAGCACAGATACGCAGTATTTT. This translates into CAWRLAGGSLSTDTQYF.

The chain has TRBV6-5 and TRBJ2-2, with D maybe TRBD2 (5 bases). Germline CDR1 MNHEY, CDR2 SVGAGI. V lost 2 bases, J lost 2 bases, and 12 bases lay in between. The CDR3 is made up of 16 amino acids. Written as DNA, the CDR3 is TGTGCCAGCAGTTACCTAGCTCGGGGAAACACCGGGGAGCTGTTTTTT. Encoded protein: CASSYLARGNTGELFF.

The chain carries TRBV6-5 and TRBJ2-7; the D is unclear. The CDR3 totals 13 residues. Germline V gene lookup returns CDR1 MNHEY and CDR2 SVGAGI. V was pared by 7 bases and J by 2 bases, with 12 bases between. The CDR3 protein is CASNLYAPYEQYF. The DNA of the CDR3 is TGTGCCAGCAATTTGTACGCTCCCTACGAGCAGTACTTC.

This clone was detected only a few times. The V gene is TRBV5-1, the J gene TRBJ2-7; the D gene is possibly TRBD1 (7 bases). In germline, CDR1 is SGHRS, CDR2 YFSETQ. This CDR3 comprises 15 residues. V gave up 4 bases and J gave up 2 bases, with 16 bases separating them. CDR3 sequence: CASSPDQGGPYEQYF. The CDR3 DNA reads as TGCGCCAGCAGCCCGGATCAGGGGGGTCCCTACGAGCAGTACTTC.

This chain uses TRBV7-9 with TRBJ1-2; D gene unclear. Trimming stripped 6 bases from V and 1 base from J, with 3 bases between. Germline V lookup: CDR1 SEHNR, CDR2 FQNEAQ (reference sequence). CDR3 length: 11 residues. The CDR3 spells CASSYNYGYTF. In DNA form, the CDR3 reads TGTGCCAGCAGTTATAACTATGGCTACACCTTC. Filled out from reference TRBV7-9 and TRBJ1-2, the complete variable domain reads DTGVSQNPRHKITKRGQNVTFRCDPISEHNRLYWYRQTLGQGPEFLTYFQNEAQLEKSRLLSDRFSAERPKGSFSTLEIQRTEQGDSAMYLCASSYNYGYTFGSGTRLTVV.

This sequence joins TRBV10-3 and TRBJ1-2, with D tentatively TRBD1 (5 bases). V shed 9 bases and J shed 4 bases, with 15 bases lying between them. The germline CDR1 and CDR2 sequences are ENHRY and SYGVKD. This CDR3 region has 13 residues. This CDR3 is CAISDNPIYGYTF. The CDR3 nucleotides read TGTGCCATTTCGGACAATCCAATCTATGGCTACACCTTC.

This clone has a single count. The J gene is TRBJ1-5, the V gene TRBV19; 9 bases map to TRBD1. The CDR3 extends over 15 amino acids. CDR1 is LNHDA and CDR2 is SQIVND in the germline V gene (reference sequence). V shed 6 bases, J shed 5 bases, and the junction held 8 bases outside the gene matches. The CDR3, as DNA: TGTGCCAGTAGATCCCCGACAGGGGGGGATCAGCCCCAGCATTTT. Its protein is CASRSPTGGDQPQHF.

J is TRBJ1-2 and V is TRBV10-2, with 9 bases matching TRBD1. The CDR3 has 15 residues. Germline CDR1 is WSHSY and CDR2 is SAAADI. The J segment lost 3 bases and the V segment lost 3 bases, leaving 5 bases of the junction unmatched. CDR3 DNA sequence: TGCGCCAGCAGTGATACAGGGGGCAAGGACTATGGCTACACCTTC. As protein: CASSDTGGKDYGYTF.

This clone showed up just a few times. The chain carries TRBV9 and TRBJ2-5; 7 bases map to TRBD2. The CDR3 has 15 amino acids. Trimming took 3 bases from V and 5 from J; bases not matched to a gene: 10. Germline assignment: CDR1 SGDLS and CDR2 YYNGEE. CDR3 nucleotide sequence: TGTGCCAGCAGCGGGGAGGGAGGAGGAGAGGAGACCCAGTACTTC. It codes for CASSGEGGGEETQYF.

V usage is TRBV18 and J usage is TRBJ2-2, with 11 bases that match TRBD1. After removal of 3 bases from V and 3 bases from J, the junction contained 0 bases not matched to a gene. The CDR3 runs 15 residues. Germline-derived CDR1 and CDR2 are KGHSH and LQKENI. As DNA, the CDR3 is TGTGCCAGCTCACCGGGACAGGGGGACACCGGGGAGCTGTTTTTT. Amino acid sequence: CASSPGQGDTGELFF.